The 26 T cell receptor beta chains below were found in one sample sequenced in a study of blood T cell repertoires in COVID-19. Assay used: immunoSEQ multiplex PCR; TCRdb lists only in-frame clones, some missing. Seen here are 100,000 to 120,000 clones, approximately 85% observed once, and the top ten hold about 5.5%. Sequencing was done on a sample of peripheral blood. The origin of the receptors is an older woman with COVID-19, enrolled during active disease.

The rearrangement joins TRBV28 to TRBJ1-1, with 10 positions matching TRBD1. J gave up 3 bases and V 5 bases, and 3 bases lay outside the gene matches. Germline CDR1 reads MDHEN; CDR2 reads SYDVKM. This CDR3 comprises 14 residues. The CDR3 sequence: CASSGQGEDTEAFF. The CDR3, as DNA: TGTGCCAGCAGTGGACAGGGGGAGGACACTGAAGCTTTCTTT.

J is TRBJ1-6 and V is TRBV27; no firm D call. This CDR3 has 15 amino acids. Germline CDR1 is MNHEY and CDR2 is SMNVEV (reference sequence). Deletions cut 5 bases from V and 4 bases from J, with 12 bases between. CDR3 DNA sequence: TGTGCCAGCAGTACCGTGAGGGCGTATAATTCACCCCTCCACTTT. This sequence encodes CASSTVRAYNSPLHF.

This chain connects TRBV10-3 to TRBJ1-1; D call uncertain. CDR1 and CDR2 (germline): ENHRY, SYGVKD. This CDR3 is built from 13 residues. Trimming left V 6 bases short and J 5 bases short, with 13 bases between. The CDR3: CAISRLARTEAFF. CDR3 coding DNA: TGTGCCATCAGCCGACTGGCAAGGACTGAAGCTTTCTTT.

V usage is TRBV23-1 and J usage is TRBJ1-1; no definite D call. TRBV23-1 is an open reading frame whose function is uncertain. V was trimmed by 3 bases and J by 1 base, leaving 9 bases between them. The CDR3 spans 14 residues. The CDR3 coding sequence is TGCGCCAGCAGTCAGAAAACAGCGAACACTGAAGCTTTCTTT. It specifies CASSQKTANTEAFF.

The chain recombines TRBV6-1 with TRBJ1-2, with 9 bases fitting TRBD1. The CDR3 covers 14 residues. J gave up 2 bases and V 3 bases, and 1 base lay outside the gene matches. Germline values: CDR1 MNHNS, CDR2 SASEGT. CDR3 residues: CASSDGQGNYGYTF. CDR3 nucleotide sequence: TGTGCCAGCAGTGATGGACAGGGGAACTATGGCTACACCTTC.

The DNA for the CDR3 is TGTGCCAGCAGCTCCTGGACTCGACTTAACTATGGCTACACCTTC. Translation gives CASSSWTRLNYGYTF. This rearrangement joins TRBV7-9 to TRBJ1-2; D gene ambiguous. This CDR3 has 15 amino acids. Germline CDR1 and CDR2: SEHNR and FQNEAQ (reference sequence). With 4 bases removed from V and 1 base from J, the gap between germline ends came to 13 bases. The variable domain in full, with the rest retrieved from reference TRBV7-9 and TRBJ1-2, is DTGVSQNPRHKITKRGQNVTFRCDPISEHNRLYWYRQTLGQGPEFLTYFQNEAQLEKSRLLSDRFSAERPKGSFSTLEIQRTEQGDSAMYLCASSSWTRLNYGYTFGSGTRLTVV.

This rearrangement joins TRBV2 to TRBJ1-2; D may be TRBD1 (5 bases). Germline CDR1 is SNHLY and CDR2 is FYNNEI. V was trimmed by 7 bases and J by 5 bases, leaving 20 bases between them. There are 15 residues in the CDR3. The CDR3 DNA follows: TGTGCCAGCACATCGAGTAATAGGGGACTATATGGCTACACCTTC. Its protein product is CASTSSNRGLYGYTF.

The chain recombines TRBV3-1 (or the pseudogene TRBV3-2) with TRBJ2-5; D is unresolved. Trimming took 1 base from V and 1 from J, leaving 7 bases between them. CDR1 and CDR2 (germline): LGHDT, YNNKEL (reference sequence). The CDR3 is 14 residues long. The CDR3 sequence is CASSQGGAQETQYF. CDR3 nucleotide sequence: TGTGCCAGCAGCCAAGGAGGAGCCCAAGAGACCCAGTACTTC.

The rearrangement uses TRBV7-2 and TRBJ2-7, with TRBD2 matching 8 bases. The CDR3 covers 16 residues. Germline trimming cut 1 base from V and 2 bases from J; bases unmatched to any gene: 7. Germline CDR1 and CDR2: SGHTA and FQGNSA. The CDR3 DNA reads as TGTGCCAGCAGCTTAGACGAGCGGGGGCTTCCCTACGAGCAGTACTTC. It is translated as CASSLDERGLPYEQYF.

This chain joins TRBV25-1 and TRBJ2-7; D might be TRBD2 (7 bases). From germline, CDR1 is MGHDK and CDR2 SYGVNS. The CDR3 consists of 16 residues. Between the trimmed V and J ends, which lost 2 bases and 5 bases, there was a span of 19 bases. CDR3 in amino acids: CASSEGDGGPEDEQYF. The CDR3 DNA reads as TGTGCCAGCAGTGAAGGTGACGGGGGGCCGGAGGACGAGCAGTACTTC.

The V call is TRBV5-4, the J call TRBJ2-7; weak D call: TRBD1 (6 bases). V was trimmed by 1 base and J by 2 bases, leaving 7 bases between them. The CDR3 runs to 13 residues. In germline, CDR1 is SGHNT, CDR2 YYREEE (reference sequence). In DNA, the CDR3 is TGTGCCAGCAGCTTGAGACAGGCCTACGAGCAGTACTTC. It encodes CASSLRQAYEQYF. Filled out from reference TRBV5-4 and TRBJ2-7, the complete variable domain reads ETGVTQSPTHLIKTRGQQVTLRCSSQSGHNTVSWYQQALGQGPQFIFQYYREEENGRGNFPPRFSGLQFPNYSSELNVNALELDDSALYLCASSLRQAYEQYFGPGTRLTVT.

V usage is TRBV24-1 and J usage is TRBJ2-5, with 8 bases aligning to TRBD2. The V and J ends lost 7 bases and 2 bases, in that order; junction bases with no gene match: 8. CDR3 length equals 15 residues. CDR1 is KGHDR, CDR2 SFDVKD, per germline. The CDR3 reads CATRAAGGRQETQYF. The CDR3 DNA is TGTGCCACCAGGGCGGCGGGGGGCCGACAAGAGACCCAGTACTTC.

The chain combines TRBV11-2 with TRBJ2-3, with D hard to call. The CDR3 totals 14 residues. Germline V gives CDR1 SGHAT, CDR2 FQNNGV. The V end lost 2 bases, the J end lost 6 bases, and 12 bases lay between the germline ends. In DNA, the CDR3 is TGTGCCAGCAGCTTACACCCCGCAGCGGATACGCAGTATTTT. Translation: CASSLHPAADTQYF.

V usage is TRBV25-1 and J usage is TRBJ2-3; TRBD2 agrees at 12 bases. The CDR3 is 16 amino acids. J lost 3 bases, V lost 2 bases, and 3 bases had no gene match. The germline V gene encodes CDR1 MGHDK and CDR2 SYGVNS. CDR3: CASSERLAGVTDTQYF. CDR3 coding DNA: TGTGCCAGCAGTGAACGACTAGCGGGGGTAACAGATACGCAGTATTTT.

The chain employs TRBV19 and TRBJ1-2; TRBD1 agrees at 7 bases. J was trimmed by 5 bases and V by 10 bases; bases with no gene match: 10. Germline V gives CDR1 LNHDA, CDR2 SQIVND (reference sequence). The CDR3 is made up of 13 amino acids. The CDR3 DNA follows: TGTGCCACCGCTAGGGGGCCCCTGTATGGCTACACCTTC. This sequence encodes CATARGPLYGYTF.

The rearrangement uses TRBV5-1 and TRBJ1-1, with D possibly TRBD1 on 6 matching bases. The CDR3 totals 19 residues. Trimming stripped 0 bases from V and 4 bases from J, with 25 bases between. Per germline, CDR1 SGHRS and CDR2 YFSETQ. For the CDR3, the DNA is TGCGCCAGCAGCTTGGGGGCCGTGGGTTACTTATCACAGGGCACTGAAGCTTTCTTT. The encoded protein is CASSLGAVGYLSQGTEAFF.

The J gene is TRBJ1-2, the V gene TRBV6-5; D not certain. CDR1 MNHEY and CDR2 SVGAGI come from the germline V gene. The V and J ends lost 7 bases and 7 bases respectively, with 16 bases between them. The CDR3 loop spans 13 amino acids. In DNA, the CDR3 is TGTGCCAGCACTACCGGGAACCCGGGTGGCTACACCTTC. It encodes CASTTGNPGGYTF.

The chain is built from TRBV13 and TRBJ1-4; a weak D match, TRBD1 (6 bases). Trimming took 10 bases from V and 4 from J, leaving 10 bases between them. The CDR3 covers 12 residues. In germline, CDR1 is PRHDT, CDR2 FYEKMQ (reference sequence). The CDR3 here is CATQGSNEKLFF. CDR3 in DNA: TGTGCCACCCAGGGGAGTAATGAAAAACTGTTTTTT.

This sequence joins TRBV4-2 and TRBJ1-6; D may be TRBD1 (5 bases). This CDR3 comprises 17 residues. In germline, CDR1 is LGHNA, CDR2 YNFKEQ. V was cut by 5 bases and J by 7 bases, with 21 bases left in between. The CDR3 sequence: CASSSPVGVFSNSPLHF. The CDR3 bases are TGTGCCAGCAGCTCCCCCGTAGGGGTTTTTTCGAATTCACCCCTCCACTTT.

The chain is built from TRBV11-1 and TRBJ1-5; D not resolved. V gave up 1 base and J gave up 3 bases, with 7 bases separating them. CDR3 length: 14 residues. CDR1 and CDR2 (germline): SGHAT, FQDESV (reference sequence). CDR3 sequence: CASSLDSFNQPQHF. The CDR3 coding sequence is TGTGCCAGCAGCTTAGACAGCTTCAATCAGCCCCAGCATTTT.

The chain links TRBV3-1 (or the pseudogene TRBV3-2) to TRBJ1-4; D is undetermined. V dropped 1 base and J dropped 12 bases, with 12 bases sitting between them. Germline CDR1 is LGHDT and CDR2 is YNNKEL (reference sequence). The CDR3 length is 13 residues. In DNA form, the CDR3 reads TGTGCCAGCAGCCAAGGTCCAAACCGGGAACTGTTTTTT. It specifies CASSQGPNRELFF.

V usage is TRBV7-2 and J usage is TRBJ1-2, with D perhaps TRBD1 (6 bases). CDR3 size: 14 residues. Germline CDR1 is SGHTA and CDR2 is FQGNSA. V lost 3 bases and J 4 bases, leaving 12 bases between the germline ends. CDR3 amino acids: CASSFGDTIYGYTF. The CDR3 DNA is TGTGCCAGCAGCTTCGGGGACACAATCTATGGCTACACCTTC. Based on the CDR3 plus reference TRBV7-2 and TRBJ1-2, the full variable domain is GAGVSQSPSNKVTEKGKDVELRCDPISGHTALYWYRQSLGQGLEFLIYFQGNSAPDKSGLPSDRFSAERTGGSVSTLTIQRTQQEDSAVYLCASSFGDTIYGYTFGSGTRLTVV.

The rearrangement joins TRBV29-1 to TRBJ2-7, with no clear D. V was shortened by 6 bases and J by 0 bases, with 12 bases between the two germline ends. Germline-derived CDR1 and CDR2 are SQVTM and ANQGSEA. The CDR3 has 13 residues. CDR3 bases: TGCAGCGTCGTTGGAGAGGACTCCTACGAGCAGTACTTC. Amino acid sequence: CSVVGEDSYEQYF.

The V and J genes are TRBV5-4 and TRBJ1-3; 12 positions agree with TRBD1. The CDR3 has 16 amino acids. V dropped 4 bases and J dropped 0; count of bases not matched to a gene: 2. CDR1 SGHNT and CDR2 YYREEE come from the germline V gene (reference sequence). The CDR3 region has the DNA TGTGCCAGCAGCAGGGACAGGGGGCCCTCTGGAAACACCATATATTTT. This codes for CASSRDRGPSGNTIYF.

The chain's CDR3 is CASISETDTQYF. The CDR3 DNA reads as TGTGCCAGCATTAGCGAGACAGATACGCAGTATTTT. V is TRBV28 and J is TRBJ2-3; maybe TRBD2 (5 bases). V lost 7 bases to trimming and J lost 3 bases, with 8 bases between them. This CDR3 has 12 residues. The germline V gene has CDR1 MDHEN and CDR2 SYDVKM.

V and J are TRBV7-6 and TRBJ2-7; 8 bases match TRBD2. V lost 4 bases, J lost 5 bases, and 16 bases stayed unmatched. From germline, CDR1 is SGHVS and CDR2 FNYEAQ. This CDR3 region has 17 residues. The CDR3 spells CASSSRQVVSGVNEQYF. The CDR3, as DNA: TGTGCCAGCAGCTCCCGGCAGGTCGTTAGCGGGGTAAACGAGCAGTACTTC.